This T cell receptor (beta chain) was recorded in a study of neoadjuvant anti-PD-1 for oral cavity cancer. Overall study context: Patients mostly received three to four biweekly nivolumab doses at 3 mg/kg before surgery. Around day 43, patients without progression received a fourth nivolumab dose before surgery. Study-wide points: With three patients per group, TCR findings need larger cohorts. PBMC Gini-index clonality exceeded responders' in non-responders post-nivolumab.

Trimming shortened V by 4 bases and J by 8 bases, and 12 bases separated the two germline ends. The CDR3 consists of 13 residues. Germline values: CDR1 SGHTA, CDR2 FQGTGA. The time point is: after neoadjuvant nivolumab, at surgical resection. Turning to this clone: What it binds is unknown.

Generated by immunoSEQ multiplex PCR, the TCRdb table keeps only in-frame clones and is missing some. The data hold about 14,000 clones, with nearly 70% observed a single time. The V and J genes are TRBV7-3 and TRBJ2-1; weak D call: TRBD2 (5 bases). Sample: PBMCs, taken after nivolumab (anti-PD-1) treatment. The sequence came from a person between 40 and 79 years old with oral cavity squamous cell carcinoma. CDR3 DNA: TGTGCCAGCAGCTCGGGTCACGGGGATGAGCAGTTCTTC. It translates to CASSSGHGDEQFF.